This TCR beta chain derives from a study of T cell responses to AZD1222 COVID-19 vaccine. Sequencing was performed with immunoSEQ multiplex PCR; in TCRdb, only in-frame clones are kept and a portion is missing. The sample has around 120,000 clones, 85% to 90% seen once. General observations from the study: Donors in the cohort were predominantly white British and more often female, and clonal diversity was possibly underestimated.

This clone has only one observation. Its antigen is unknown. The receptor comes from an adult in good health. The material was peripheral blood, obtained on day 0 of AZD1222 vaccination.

CDR3 DNA sequence: TGTGCCAGCTCACCAATAGCGGGGTCCTACAATGAGCAGTTCTTC. This translates into CASSPIAGSYNEQFF. This chain uses TRBV18 with TRBJ2-1, with 8 bases aligning to TRBD2. With V trimmed by 2 bases and J by 1 base, 1 base remained unmatched. Germline loops: CDR1 KGHSH, CDR2 LQKENI. The CDR3 totals 15 residues.